The 3 T cell receptor beta chains below all came from one sample that was sequenced in a study of T cell clusters in autoimmune cytopenias. TRB amplification used approximately 250 ng of peripheral blood genomic DNA. Multiplex touch-down PCR amplified TRB using TRB-A and TRB-B pools in one tube. TCRdb reprocessed the multiplex PCR reads; each CDR3 protein has one entry and no DNA is given. The listing contains about 4,800 distinct CDR3 sequences. Source material: peripheral blood. These receptors all stem from a human donor with an autoimmune cytopenia or autoimmune hepatitis (not recorded which).

According to its frequency, this clonotype is medium-sized (0.01 to 0.1%). This chain joins TRBV19 and TRBJ2-7; TCRdb outputs TRBD2, but without DNA this stays unchecked. Per the germline V gene, CDR1 is LNHDA and CDR2 is SQIVND (reference sequence). The CDR3 length is 13 residues. The CDR3 sequence is CASSTGLGGEQYF.

The chain has TRBV15 and TRBJ1-3; TCRdb names TRBD1, which stays unverified in the absence of DNA. CDR3 length: 15 residues. Looked up from germline, CDR1 is LNHNV and CDR2 is YYDKDF (reference sequence). This CDR3 reads CATSLNRVAGNTIYF. Combining the CDR3 with reference TRBV15 and TRBJ1-3 gives the whole variable domain DAMVIQNPRYQVTQFGKPVTLSCSQTLNHNVMYWYQQKSSQAPKLLFHYYDKDFNNEADTPDNFQSRRPNTSFCFLDIRSPGLGDTAMYLCATSLNRVAGNTIYFGEGSWLTVV.

This clonotype registers medium-sized by frequency. The gene calls are TRBV19 and TRBJ1-6; TCRdb proposes TRBD1, but this gene call is untestable without DNA. Per germline, CDR1 LNHDA and CDR2 SQIVND (reference sequence). CDR3 length: 17 amino acids. CDR3 protein: CASSTPDRLGANSPLHF.